These 7 T cell receptor beta chains originate from one sample sequenced in a study of T cells in Graves' hyperthyroidism and ophthalmopathy. Regions amplified from RNA transcripts were the TCR beta CDR3 regions. A first-round RT-PCR of the TCR CDR3 used the HTBI primer set. TCRdb itself ran the multiplex PCR reads through MiXCR, one entry per CDR3 protein. Here the sample spans 700,000 to 950,000 distinct CDR3 sequences, roughly a third being singletons. The sample was blood. The origin of the receptors is a middle-aged woman with Graves' hyperthyroidism.

In its sample, this clonotype was seen a few times. A read error may produce the germline difference seen at one junction end. V usage is TRBV10-3 and J usage is TRBJ1-2, with D unresolved. The CDR3 spans 14 residues. Germline V lookup: CDR1 ENHRY, CDR2 SYGVKD. The CDR3: CASSLGSRIYGYTF. In DNA, the CDR3 is TGTGCCAGCAGTTTAGGGTCCAGGATCTATGGCTACACCTTC.

This clonotype was picked up a small number of times. The chain couples TRBV6-1 to TRBJ1-1, with 9 bases fitting TRBD1. The germline CDR1 and CDR2 sequences are MNHNS and SASEGT. V trimming: 8 bases; J trimming: 5 bases; junction bases outside the gene matches: 6. This CDR3 comprises 13 residues. CDR3 in amino acids: CASRDRESTEAFF. CDR3 in DNA: TGTGCCAGCCGGGACAGGGAAAGTACTGAAGCTTTCTTT.

The chain has TRBV6-5 and TRBJ1-2, with D uncertain. Between the trimmed V and J ends, which lost 0 bases and 8 bases, there was a span of 13 bases. The germline CDR1 and CDR2 sequences are MNHEY and SVGAGI. This CDR3 contains 14 residues. CDR3 in amino acids: CASSYSFVRVGYTF. CDR3 in DNA: TGTGCCAGCAGTTACTCGTTCGTCCGAGTGGGCTACACCTTC.

This clonotype occurred many times. The chain couples TRBV20-1 to TRBJ1-2; TRBD1 might be the D (6 bases). The V end lost 1 base, the J end lost 0 bases, and 9 bases lay between the germline ends. In germline, CDR1 is DFQATT, CDR2 SNEGSKA (reference sequence). This CDR3 is built from 14 residues. The CDR3 region has the DNA TGCAGTGCTAGAGGGACAGAAACTAACTATGGCTACACCTTC. It is translated as CSARGTETNYGYTF.

V gene TRBV29-1 combines with J gene TRBJ2-1; possible D gene TRBD2, 6 bases. CDR1 SQVTM and CDR2 ANQGSEA come from the germline V gene. The ends were cut back, 5 bases at V and 10 bases at J, with 15 bases in the middle. This CDR3 has 12 residues. DNA of the CDR3: TGCAGCGTTCCTACCGGGACTCCGGAGCAGTTCTTC. This encodes CSVPTGTPEQFF.

This clonotype was counted many times. The chain has TRBV7-2 and TRBJ2-5; tentatively, D is TRBD1 (5 bases). V was shortened by 4 bases and J by 5 bases, with 11 bases between the two germline ends. CDR3 length: 13 amino acids. The germline V gene has CDR1 SGHTA and CDR2 FQGNSA. The DNA for the CDR3 is TGTGCCAGCAGCTCTACGCCAGGGGAGACCCAGTACTTC. Amino acid sequence: CASSSTPGETQYF.

This clonotype has ten or more counts. The chain employs TRBV7-2 and TRBJ1-6, with D possibly being TRBD1 (6 bases). Trimming left V 5 bases short and J 6 bases short, with 20 bases between. CDR1 and CDR2 from the germline V gene are SGHTA and FQGNSA. CDR3 length equals 17 residues. DNA for the CDR3: TGTGCCAGCAGCCCGAACAGGGAACCGCTCGTTAATTCACCCCTCCACTTT. This translates into CASSPNREPLVNSPLHF.